This T cell receptor beta chain was identified in a study of blood T cell repertoires in COVID-19. Study background: T cells, B-cell-depleted T cells, or PBMCs supplied cDNA or gDNA.

In the original analysis: Amplification from reference gene primers served as the basis for estimated nucleated cell counts. TCRdb keeps only in-frame clones here, not all; method: immunoSEQ multiplex PCR. V and J calls and clone size follow that table, whereas D and trimming were derived from the DNA. The profile covers over 130,000 clones, with 70% to 90% appearing a single time and around 3.7% taken by the ten largest. The germline V and J ends were trimmed by 6 bases and 3 bases, with 14 bases remaining between them. The germline CDR1 and CDR2 sequences are MNHEY and SVGAGI. The CDR3 is made up of 15 amino acids.

The chain links TRBV6-5 to TRBJ1-4; weak D call: TRBD1 (5 bases). This TCR was sampled from a woman aged 45 to 65 with acute COVID-19. Sequencing input: PBMCs or T cells enriched from blood (not recorded which). The CDR3 is CASSPPGGANEKLFF. The CDR3 DNA sequence: TGTGCCAGCAGCCCCCCGGGGGGGGCTAATGAAAAACTGTTTTTT.